These 27 T cell receptor beta chains share one sample of origin, sequenced in a study of blood T cell repertoires in COVID-19. Sequencing used immunoSEQ multiplex PCR; TCRdb keeps in-frame clones, though not all of them. The table lists 200,000 to 300,000 clones, almost 85% of them singletons. The sequenced material came from peripheral blood. The source of these receptors is a man aged 50-59 years with acute or convalescent COVID-19.

This clone was counted a few times. The chain has TRBV28 and TRBJ1-2; D is uncertain. This CDR3 has 12 amino acids. Trimming stripped 3 bases from V and 6 bases from J, with 8 bases between. CDR1 is MDHEN and CDR2 is SYDVKM in the germline V gene. DNA of the CDR3: TGTGCCAGCAGTTTGCGGGCCGATGGCTACACCTTC. The encoded protein is CASSLRADGYTF.

This chain joins TRBV5-1 and TRBJ1-2, with 9 bases identical to TRBD1. Germline CDR1 SGHRS, CDR2 YFSETQ. CDR3 size: 16 residues. V dropped 0 bases and J dropped 4; count of bases not matched to a gene: 7. CDR3 sequence reads: CASSLGGDRAPYGYTF. In DNA form, the CDR3 reads TGCGCCAGCAGCTTGGGGGGGGACAGGGCCCCCTATGGCTACACCTTC.

This chain uses TRBV7-3 with TRBJ1-2; D is unresolved. The CDR3 extends over 15 amino acids. The germline gives CDR1 SGHTA, CDR2 FQGTGA. V lost 1 base, J lost 0 bases, and 9 bases lay in between. CDR3 protein: CASSLMGRTNYGYTF. CDR3 DNA sequence: TGTGCCAGCAGCTTAATGGGGAGGACTAACTATGGCTACACCTTC.

This clone was found a few times. The gene calls are TRBV5-6 and TRBJ1-2; 10 positions agree with TRBD1. V dropped 6 bases and J dropped 8; count of bases not matched to a gene: 7. This CDR3 region has 13 residues. Germline V CDR1 and CDR2: SGHDT, YYEEEE. The CDR3 here is CASTWGTGDGYTF. CDR3 nucleotides: TGTGCCAGCACCTGGGGGACAGGGGACGGCTACACCTTC.

This clone was seen just once. The chain carries TRBV6-1 and TRBJ2-7, with a tentative D call TRBD1 (8 bases). Germline CDR1 and CDR2: MNHNS and SASEGT. The CDR3 totals 20 residues. V lost 4 bases and J lost 0, with 28 bases in between. This CDR3 reads CASSVVPLRTGTISSYEQYF. The CDR3 nucleotides read TGTGCCAGCAGTGTTGTTCCTTTAAGGACAGGGACTATTAGCTCCTACGAGCAGTACTTC.

The genes are TRBV4-2 and TRBJ1-3, with D tentatively TRBD1 (5 bases). Deletions cut 1 base from V and 0 bases from J, with 10 bases between. The CDR3 has 16 amino acids. The germline V gene has CDR1 LGHNA and CDR2 YNFKEQ. This chain's CDR3 is CASSQGRATSGNTIYF. The CDR3 DNA follows: TGTGCCAGCAGCCAAGGCAGGGCCACCTCTGGAAACACCATATATTTT.

This chain links TRBV9 with TRBJ1-3; possible D gene TRBD1, 5 bases. Germline V gene sequence: CDR1 SGDLS, CDR2 YYNGEE. The V end was cut by 6 bases, the J end by 2 bases, with 15 bases between. The CDR3 covers 15 residues. The CDR3 protein is CASTRAGNAGNTIYF. CDR3 DNA: TGTGCCAGCACTCGAGCAGGGAACGCTGGAAACACCATATATTTT.

The chain recombines TRBV7-2 with TRBJ1-6, with D possibly TRBD1 on 6 matching bases. In germline, CDR1 is SGHTA, CDR2 FQGNSA. The CDR3 runs to 15 residues. V dropped 5 bases and J dropped 9 bases, with 17 bases sitting between them. The CDR3 loop is CASSPGGLRGSPLHF. The CDR3 region has the DNA TGTGCCAGCAGCCCCGGGGGGCTACGAGGTTCACCCCTCCACTTT.

This chain joins TRBV19 and TRBJ1-1; the D is unclear. Germline V lookup: CDR1 LNHDA, CDR2 SQIVND (reference sequence). This CDR3 is 15 amino acids long. Trimming pared 1 base from V and 4 bases from J, leaving 13 bases between. Here the CDR3 DNA reads TGTGCCAGTAGTATAGCCGCGAATAGTTTCACTGAAGCTTTCTTT. It encodes CASSIAANSFTEAFF.

This clone came up once. The chain recombines TRBV5-1 with TRBJ1-4; D unclear. CDR1 SGHRS and CDR2 YFSETQ come from the germline V gene. V was cut by 4 bases and J by 4 bases, with 26 bases left in between. There are 19 residues in the CDR3. The CDR3 coding sequence is TGCGCCAGCAGCGACCGGGATCAGTGGCCTCGTTGGGGTAATGAAAAACTGTTTTTT. This gives the protein CASSDRDQWPRWGNEKLFF. Together with reference TRBV5-1 and TRBJ1-4, the CDR3 gives the full variable domain: KAGVTQTPRYLIKTRGQQVTLSCSPISGHRSVSWYQQTPGQGLQFLFEYFSETQRNKGNFPGRFSGRQFSNSRSEMNVSTLELGDSALYLCASSDRDQWPRWGNEKLFFGSGTQLSVL.

The chain carries TRBV10-2 and TRBJ1-2, with TRBD1 as a possible D gene (5 bases). Trimming removed 0 bases at V and 1 base at J, with 9 bases between. The germline CDR1 and CDR2 sequences are WSHSY and SAAADI. CDR3 length: 15 amino acids. CDR3 nucleotides: TGCGCCAGCAGTGAGTCGGCAGGGTATAACTATGGCTACACCTTC. Its translation is CASSESAGYNYGYTF.

The V gene is TRBV30, the J gene TRBJ2-7; 7 nucleotides agree with TRBD2. CDR1 and CDR2 from the germline V gene are GTSNPN and SVGIG (reference sequence). J lost 0 bases, V lost 2 bases, and 19 bases had no gene match. The CDR3 totals 19 residues. The chain's CDR3 is CAWSPFLASGSVSSYEQYF. The DNA of the CDR3 is TGTGCCTGGAGTCCATTCCTAGCTAGCGGTAGTGTAAGCTCCTACGAGCAGTACTTC.

This rearrangement joins TRBV5-8 to TRBJ2-3, with D maybe TRBD2 (5 bases). This CDR3 has 15 residues. Germline V gene data show CDR1 as SGHTS and CDR2 as YDEGEE. Trimming shortened V by 0 bases and J by 7 bases, and 15 bases separated the two germline ends. The CDR3 DNA sequence: TGTGCCAGCAGCTTGGTCCCGGGAACGAGGAATACGCAGTATTTT. It encodes CASSLVPGTRNTQYF.

In this sample, this clone turned up once. V and J are TRBV5-4 and TRBJ2-3; TRBD2 is a possible D gene (6 bases). The germline gives CDR1 SGHNT, CDR2 YYREEE (reference sequence). The germline V and J ends were trimmed by 4 bases and 2 bases, with 14 bases remaining between them. This CDR3 is built from 15 residues. The CDR3 DNA is TGTGCCAGCAGCACCGGGCGGGGTTTCACAGATACGCAGTATTTT. It translates to CASSTGRGFTDTQYF.

The chain is built from TRBV6-5 and TRBJ2-7; 11 nucleotides line up with TRBD2. J was trimmed by 5 bases and V by 8 bases; bases with no gene match: 5. The germline CDR1 and CDR2 sequences are MNHEY and SVGAGI. The CDR3 has 13 residues. CDR3 amino acids: CASQLAGVHEQYF. CDR3 in DNA: TGTGCCAGCCAACTAGCGGGGGTACACGAGCAGTACTTC.

The chain recombines TRBV28 with TRBJ2-7, with a weak D call TRBD2 (5 bases). The CDR3 spans 15 residues. The germline V gene has CDR1 MDHEN and CDR2 SYDVKM. V was trimmed by 8 bases and J by 2 bases, leaving 19 bases between them. The DNA for the CDR3 is TGTGCCAGCTTCACAGCGGACGGCGTTACCTACGAGCAGTACTTC. This gives the protein CASFTADGVTYEQYF.

This clone came up once. The rearrangement uses TRBV5-1 and TRBJ1-1; 10 bases fit TRBD1. Germline CDR1 is SGHRS and CDR2 is YFSETQ. Trimming cost V 1 base and J 3 bases; bases outside gene matches: 9. The length of the CDR3 is 17 residues. CDR3 bases: TGCGCCAGCAGCTTGTCCGCGCGGACAGGGGGTTACACTGAAGCTTTCTTT. This translates into CASSLSARTGGYTEAFF.

CDR3 bases: TGCAGCGTTGCGTGGCCTTGGGAGAAGAAGCTGCATGAGCAGTTCTTC. Amino acid sequence: CSVAWPWEKKLHEQFF. This rearrangement joins TRBV29-1 to TRBJ2-1; TRBD2 is a possible D gene (5 bases). The V gene's germline CDR1 is SQVTM and CDR2 ANQGSEA. The CDR3 is made up of 16 amino acids. Between the trimmed V and J ends, which lost 4 bases and 8 bases, there was a span of 24 bases.

CDR3 loop: CASIGGTGNQPQHF. The CDR3 region has the DNA TGTGCCAGCATAGGGGGGACAGGGAATCAGCCCCAGCATTTT. V is TRBV6-5 and J is TRBJ1-5; 9 bases agree with TRBD1. J lost 4 bases, V lost 7 bases, and 5 bases had no gene match. The CDR3 length is 14 residues. Germline V lookup: CDR1 MNHEY, CDR2 SVGAGI.

This clone was seen only a few times. CDR3 bases: TGTGCCAGCAGTTTACCTACAGGGGGGGGACACGAGCAGTACTTC. It translates to CASSLPTGGGHEQYF. The chain carries TRBV28 and TRBJ2-7; perhaps TRBD1 as D (8 bases). Germline V gives CDR1 MDHEN, CDR2 SYDVKM. V was cut by 2 bases and J by 5 bases, with 16 bases left in between. This CDR3 has 15 residues.

The chain combines TRBV5-1 with TRBJ2-7, with 7 positions matching TRBD1. J gave up 1 base and V 1 base, and 11 bases lay outside the gene matches. Germline assignment: CDR1 SGHRS and CDR2 YFSETQ. The CDR3 spans 17 residues. The CDR3 loop reads CASSLNPLGQRSYEQYF. The CDR3 DNA is TGCGCCAGCAGCTTGAATCCCCTGGGACAGCGATCCTACGAGCAGTACTTC.

The chain combines TRBV3-1 (or the pseudogene TRBV3-2) with TRBJ1-5; 8 positions match TRBD1. The length of the CDR3 is 15 residues. Trimming took 7 bases from V and 4 from J; bases not matched to a gene: 9. CDR1 is LGHDT and CDR2 is YNNKEL in the germline V gene (reference sequence). For the CDR3, the DNA is TGTGCCAGCACCCCTGGACAGGGCGGTAATCAGCCCCAGCATTTT. It codes for CASTPGQGGNQPQHF.

This chain links TRBV7-9 with TRBJ2-7, with 9 positions matching TRBD1. CDR1 is SEHNR and CDR2 is FQNEAQ in the germline V gene (reference sequence). J lost 5 bases, V lost 0 bases, and 2 bases had no gene match. This CDR3 is built from 14 residues. The CDR3, as DNA: TGTGCCAGCAGCTTAGCGGGGACAGGGCACGAGCAGTACTTC. As protein: CASSLAGTGHEQYF.

The chain is built from TRBV30 and TRBJ1-5, with unresolved D. The CDR3 contains 14 residues. The V end was cut by 2 bases, the J end by 0 bases, with 8 bases between. The germline V gene encodes CDR1 GTSNPN and CDR2 SVGIG (reference sequence). The CDR3 protein is CAWSRGLSNQPQHF. The CDR3 nucleotides read TGTGCCTGGAGTAGAGGACTTAGCAATCAGCCCCAGCATTTT.

This clone appeared a single time. The J gene is TRBJ2-7, the V gene TRBV10-3, with 7 bases lining up with TRBD1. V was pared by 6 bases and J by 5 bases, with 7 bases of the junction left unmatched. Germline values: CDR1 ENHRY, CDR2 SYGVKD. The CDR3 length is 13 residues. The CDR3 region is CAIRSAQGDEQYF. The CDR3 bases are TGTGCCATCAGGTCCGCCCAGGGGGACGAGCAGTACTTC.

This chain joins TRBV7-9 and TRBJ1-5; perhaps TRBD1 as D (5 bases). Trimming shortened V by 5 bases and J by 1 base, and 12 bases separated the two germline ends. Looked up from germline, CDR1 is SEHNR and CDR2 is FQNEAQ (reference sequence). CDR3 length: 15 residues. CDR3 sequence: CASSPNGGSNQPQHF. For the CDR3, the DNA is TGTGCCAGCAGCCCGAATGGGGGGAGCAATCAGCCCCAGCATTTT. Variable domain in full (rest from reference TRBV7-9 and TRBJ1-5): DTGVSQNPRHKITKRGQNVTFRCDPISEHNRLYWYRQTLGQGPEFLTYFQNEAQLEKSRLLSDRFSAERPKGSFSTLEIQRTEQGDSAMYLCASSPNGGSNQPQHFGDGTRLSIL.

The CDR3 loop is CAWSEGGGQPQHF. In nucleotides, the CDR3 is TGTGCCTGGAGTGAAGGGGGTGGTCAGCCCCAGCATTTT. J is TRBJ1-5 and V is TRBV30, with D possibly matching TRBD1 (6 bases). Per germline, CDR1 GTSNPN and CDR2 SVGIG (reference sequence). The V end lost 1 base, the J end lost 6 bases, and 10 bases lay between the germline ends. This CDR3 has 13 residues.